This TCR beta chain stems from a study of a mutant IDH1 vaccine in newly diagnosed glioma. This sample's time point: baseline, week 1 (first vaccination visit). Described treatment: pre-vaccination baseline after standard-of-care therapy. Assay: immunoSEQ multiplex PCR; the TCRdb copy retains only in-frame clones and omits some. The sample yields some 60,000 clones, approximately 92% seen once. The CDR3 covers 15 residues. Germline CDR1 ENHRY, CDR2 SYGVKD. Trimming removed 2 bases from V and 4 bases from J, with 11 bases in between. This sample comprised PBMCs, obtained from a glioma patient treated with radiotherapy, temozolomide or both. The sequence was collected from a man between 45 and 60 years old with glioma. V gene TRBV10-3 combines with J gene TRBJ2-2; D possibly uses TRBD1 or TRBD2 (5 bases each). CDR3 sequence: CAISEGGLGTGELFF. For the CDR3, the DNA is TGTGCCATCAGTGAGGGGGGTCTGGGCACCGGGGAGCTGTTTTTT.